A single sample is the source of the 27 T cell receptor beta chains below, sequenced in a study of blood T cell repertoires in COVID-19. Clones were sequenced by immunoSEQ multiplex PCR, and TCRdb holds only the in-frame ones, with some missing. The data hold about 150,000 clones, with roughly 87% observed a single time. The sequencing input was PBMCs or T cells enriched from blood (not recorded which). The origin of the receptors is a woman aged 40 to 50 who had been exposed to COVID-19.

The chain uses TRBV3-1 (or the pseudogene TRBV3-2) and TRBJ1-2; TRBD1 agrees at 9 bases. Germline-derived CDR1 and CDR2 are LGHDT and YNNKEL (reference sequence). The CDR3 runs 18 residues. The J segment lost 3 bases and the V segment lost 0 bases, leaving 11 bases of the junction unmatched. CDR3 nucleotides: TGTGCCAGCAGCCAAGAGATTGGCACAGGGGGCGGGGACTATGGCTACACCTTC. It codes for CASSQEIGTGGGDYGYTF.

V gene TRBV7-8 combines with J gene TRBJ2-6; 8 bases line up with TRBD2. Per the germline V gene, CDR1 is SGHVS and CDR2 is FQNEAQ. The length of the CDR3 is 19 residues. The trim removed 0 bases at V and 0 bases at J, leaving 7 bases unmatched. The CDR3, as DNA: TGTGCCAGCAGCTTAGCTAAAGGACTAGCTGACTCTGGGGCCAACGTCCTGACTTTC. It specifies CASSLAKGLADSGANVLTF.

This clone showed up just a few times. This sequence joins TRBV6-2 or TRBV6-3 and TRBJ1-3; D possibly corresponds to TRBD1 (5 bases). Germline V gene sequence: CDR1 MNHEY, CDR2 SVGEGT. This CDR3 contains 13 residues. The V end lost 5 bases, the J end lost 1 base, and 6 bases lay between the germline ends. CDR3 protein: CASSRQSGNTIYF. The CDR3 DNA sequence: TGTGCCAGCAGTCGACAGTCTGGAAACACCATATATTTT.

V gene TRBV4-3 combines with J gene TRBJ2-1; a weak D match, TRBD1 (6 bases). CDR1 is LGHNA, CDR2 YSLEER, per germline. V lost 2 bases and J 8 bases, leaving 19 bases between the germline ends. This CDR3 contains 16 residues. CDR3 coding DNA: TGCGCCAGCAGCCAACGAAGAATCAGGGGATTGGATGAGCAGTTCTTC. Translation gives CASSQRRIRGLDEQFF.

The chain employs TRBV7-9 and TRBJ1-2; 7 bases are a match to TRBD1. Per the germline V gene, CDR1 is SEHNR and CDR2 is FQNEAQ (reference sequence). V lost 0 bases to trimming and J lost 4 bases; unmatched junction nucleotides: 5. This CDR3 has 15 amino acids. CDR3 nucleotide sequence: TGTGCCAGCAGCTTAGCGTTGACAGGGTTCTATGGCTACACCTTC. It encodes CASSLALTGFYGYTF.

V and J are TRBV19 and TRBJ1-1; D is possibly TRBD1 (6 bases). Germline loops: CDR1 LNHDA, CDR2 SQIVND (reference sequence). V was clipped by 3 bases and J by 4 bases, with 18 bases between them. This CDR3 spans 16 amino acids. The CDR3 DNA reads as TGTGCCAGTAGTATGGGAGGGGGGACTGCTACCACTGAAGCTTTCTTT. Protein sequence: CASSMGGGTATTEAFF.

The count of this clone is one. The chain employs TRBV7-9 and TRBJ2-5; weak D call: TRBD1 (5 bases). The CDR3 loop spans 14 amino acids. Trimming stripped 1 base from V and 3 bases from J, with 9 bases between. Germline V CDR1 and CDR2: SEHNR, FQNEAQ (reference sequence). CDR3 DNA sequence: TGTGCCAGCAGCTTAGGACAGAGGAAAGAGACCCAGTACTTC. Translating it yields CASSLGQRKETQYF.

The CDR3 DNA is TGCGCCAGCAGCTTGGGTGACATCTACGAGCAGTACTTC. Translated: CASSLGDIYEQYF. This rearrangement joins TRBV5-1 to TRBJ2-7, with no clear D. Per germline, CDR1 SGHRS and CDR2 YFSETQ. Trimming pared 0 bases from V and 3 bases from J, leaving 7 bases between. This CDR3 has 13 amino acids. The full variable domain, completed using reference TRBV5-1 and TRBJ2-7, is KAGVTQTPRYLIKTRGQQVTLSCSPISGHRSVSWYQQTPGQGLQFLFEYFSETQRNKGNFPGRFSGRQFSNSRSEMNVSTLELGDSALYLCASSLGDIYEQYFGPGTRLTVT.

This chain connects TRBV19 to TRBJ2-2; tentatively, D is TRBD2 (6 bases). Germline V gene sequence: CDR1 LNHDA, CDR2 SQIVND (reference sequence). This CDR3 spans 15 amino acids. V was trimmed by 3 bases and J by 2 bases, leaving 10 bases between them. CDR3 coding DNA: TGTGCCAGTAGTATGGGAGGAATTAACACCGGGGAGCTGTTTTTT. This gives the protein CASSMGGINTGELFF.

This clone has more than one count but fewer than ten. This sequence joins TRBV7-2 and TRBJ1-3, with TRBD1 as a possible D gene (5 bases). V lost 2 bases and J lost 0, with 17 bases in between. The germline CDR1 and CDR2 sequences are SGHTA and FQGNSA. This CDR3 comprises 18 residues. This CDR3 is CASSLTGGTAYSGNTIYF. In DNA, the CDR3 is TGTGCCAGCAGCTTAACCGGGGGGACCGCGTACTCTGGAAACACCATATATTTT.

The chain combines TRBV10-1 with TRBJ2-2; D is perhaps TRBD1 (6 bases). This CDR3 has 16 residues. Trimming shortened V by 4 bases and J by 1 base, and 13 bases separated the two germline ends. The V gene's germline CDR1 is WNHNN and CDR2 SYGVQD (reference sequence). CDR3 loop: CASSGSGDRNTGELFF. The CDR3 region has the DNA TGCGCCAGCAGTGGTTCAGGGGATCGGAACACCGGGGAGCTGTTTTTT.

The chain has TRBV5-4 and TRBJ2-3; weak D call: TRBD2 (6 bases). Germline values: CDR1 SGHNT, CDR2 YYREEE (reference sequence). V dropped 4 bases and J dropped 2 bases, with 14 bases sitting between them. The CDR3 contains 15 residues. The CDR3 loop reads CASSTRESLTDTQYF. CDR3 nucleotide sequence: TGTGCCAGCAGCACCCGGGAGAGCCTCACAGATACGCAGTATTTT. The full variable domain, rest sourced from reference TRBV5-4 and TRBJ2-3, is ETGVTQSPTHLIKTRGQQVTLRCSSQSGHNTVSWYQQALGQGPQFIFQYYREEENGRGNFPPRFSGLQFPNYSSELNVNALELDDSALYLCASSTRESLTDTQYFGPGTRLTVL.

The chain links TRBV5-4 to TRBJ2-7; 7 nucleotides align to TRBD2. From germline, CDR1 is SGHNT and CDR2 YYREEE (reference sequence). The CDR3 totals 15 residues. With 4 bases clipped from V and 3 bases from J, the junction kept 10 bases outside the gene matches. This CDR3 is CASSQGGRLHYEQYF. As DNA, the CDR3 is TGTGCCAGCAGCCAGGGCGGGAGACTTCACTACGAGCAGTACTTC.

This clone was seen a single time. This rearrangement joins TRBV27 to TRBJ2-7, with TRBD1 as a possible D gene (7 bases). This CDR3 comprises 14 residues. The germline V and J ends were trimmed by 6 bases and 3 bases, with 15 bases remaining between them. CDR1 MNHEY and CDR2 SMNVEV come from the germline V gene (reference sequence). CDR3 residues: CASSRAGQIYEQYF. CDR3 bases: TGTGCCAGCAGCCGCGCGGGACAGATCTACGAGCAGTACTTC.

The chain combines TRBV28 with TRBJ1-6; D unresolved. Trimming removed 6 bases at V and 7 bases at J, with 19 bases between. The CDR3 is 16 residues long. Germline V CDR1 and CDR2: MDHEN, SYDVKM. DNA of the CDR3: TGTGCCAGCAGCTTTCCCCCCGAGGGAGTGAATTCACCCCTCCACTTT. As protein: CASSFPPEGVNSPLHF.

The chain combines TRBV18 with TRBJ1-1; weak D call: TRBD1 (5 bases). Between the trimmed V and J ends, which lost 0 bases and 4 bases, there was a span of 9 bases. The CDR3 sequence is 14 residues long. Germline V gives CDR1 KGHSH, CDR2 LQKENI. The CDR3 DNA reads as TGTGCCAGCTCACCACCGCGCGGGGGCACTGAAGCTTTCTTT. Amino acids: CASSPPRGGTEAFF. Supplemented by reference TRBV18 and TRBJ1-1, the full variable domain reads NAGVMQNPRHLVRRRGQEARLRCSPMKGHSHVYWYRQLPEEGLKFMVYLQKENIIDESGMPKERFSAEFPKEGPSILRIQQVVRGDSAAYFCASSPPRGGTEAFFGQGTRLTVV.

The chain carries TRBV5-1 and TRBJ1-2, with a tentative D call TRBD1 (5 bases). The germline V and J ends were trimmed by 4 bases and 0 bases, with 13 bases remaining between them. The germline V gene has CDR1 SGHRS and CDR2 YFSETQ. CDR3 size: 15 residues. CDR3 sequence: CASSTAGVPNYGYTF. In nucleotides, the CDR3 is TGCGCCAGCAGCACCGCGGGGGTCCCTAACTATGGCTACACCTTC.

The J gene is TRBJ2-2, the V gene TRBV5-1; D is undetermined. Germline V gene lookup returns CDR1 SGHRS and CDR2 YFSETQ. Trimming shortened V by 6 bases and J by 1 base, and 13 bases separated the two germline ends. The CDR3 length is 15 residues. CDR3 in DNA: TGCGCCAGCAAAGCCTTTCCCGGGAACACCGGGGAGCTGTTTTTT. Its protein product is CASKAFPGNTGELFF.

This clone was counted once. This chain links TRBV5-8 with TRBJ2-5; TRBD2 agrees at 10 bases. The CDR3 is 15 amino acids. With V trimmed by 4 bases and J by 3 bases, 6 bases remained unmatched. Looked up from germline, CDR1 is SGHTS and CDR2 is YDEGEE. This CDR3 is CASSVGLASKETQYF. The CDR3, as DNA: TGTGCCAGCAGCGTGGGACTAGCGTCAAAAGAGACCCAGTACTTC.

The chain couples TRBV5-6 to TRBJ2-7, with 9 bases aligning to TRBD1. Germline CDR1 is SGHDT and CDR2 is YYEEEE. J lost 6 bases, V lost 3 bases, and 4 bases had no gene match. The CDR3 is 13 amino acids. The CDR3 loop reads CASSYRGLSEQYF. The CDR3 DNA sequence: TGTGCCAGCAGCTACAGGGGGCTGAGCGAGCAGTACTTC.

This rearrangement joins TRBV18 to TRBJ1-2; D is unresolved. Germline V gene lookup returns CDR1 KGHSH and CDR2 LQKENI. The CDR3 spans 13 residues. Trimming stripped 0 bases from V and 5 bases from J, with 7 bases between. This CDR3 is CASSPPGGYGYTF. The CDR3 bases are TGTGCCAGCTCACCACCGGGCGGGTATGGCTACACCTTC. Looking up the rest from reference TRBV18 and TRBJ1-2 gives the full variable domain: NAGVMQNPRHLVRRRGQEARLRCSPMKGHSHVYWYRQLPEEGLKFMVYLQKENIIDESGMPKERFSAEFPKEGPSILRIQQVVRGDSAAYFCASSPPGGYGYTFGSGTRLTVV.

V is TRBV10-1 and J is TRBJ2-5; 12 nucleotides align to TRBD2. Germline V CDR1 and CDR2: WNHNN, SYGVQD (reference sequence). Unmatched junction bases numbered 1, after V lost 0 bases and J lost 5 bases. The CDR3 sequence is 15 residues long. The chain's CDR3 is CASSESLAGGETQYF. The CDR3 bases are TGCGCCAGCAGTGAGTCGCTAGCGGGGGGGGAGACCCAGTACTTC.

The V call is TRBV6-5, the J call TRBJ1-2, with 9 bases fitting TRBD1. J gave up 4 bases and V 5 bases, and 5 bases lay outside the gene matches. CDR1 and CDR2 from the germline V gene are MNHEY and SVGAGI. The CDR3 runs to 14 residues. The CDR3 reads CASSTGTGTYGYTF. The CDR3, as DNA: TGTGCCAGCAGTACCGGGACAGGGACCTATGGCTACACCTTC.

This chain joins TRBV5-1 and TRBJ1-4; no clear D gene. CDR3 length equals 15 residues. Trimming stripped 5 bases from V and 6 bases from J, with 17 bases between. Per germline, CDR1 SGHRS and CDR2 YFSETQ. CDR3 amino acids: CASRGTRGSYEKLFF. For the CDR3, the DNA is TGCGCCAGCAGGGGTACGAGAGGATCTTATGAAAAACTGTTTTTT.

The genes are TRBV28 and TRBJ1-6; TRBD1 matches at 9 bases. Trimming at V came to 2 bases and at J to 7 bases, leaving 3 bases not matched to a gene. The CDR3 consists of 15 residues. Germline CDR1 and CDR2: MDHEN and SYDVKM. The CDR3 nucleotides read TGTGCCAGCAGTTTACTACAGGGGGCGAATTCACCCCTCCACTTT. Its translation is CASSLLQGANSPLHF.

The chain joins TRBV11-3 to TRBJ1-3, with D uncertain. V was pared by 2 bases and J by 0 bases, with 11 bases between. This CDR3 has 16 residues. From germline, CDR1 is SGHNT and CDR2 YENEEA. In DNA form, the CDR3 reads TGTGCCAGCAGCTTATGTCGTGTTCGCTCTGGAAACACCATATATTTT. This encodes CASSLCRVRSGNTIYF.

The chain couples TRBV9 to TRBJ1-6; D call uncertain. Germline lookup yields CDR1 SGDLS and CDR2 YYNGEE. There are 15 residues in the CDR3. The V end lost 6 bases, the J end lost 0 bases, and 10 bases lay between the germline ends. CDR3 coding DNA: TGTGCCAGCACCCGGGGAAGCTCCTATAATTCACCCCTCCACTTT. It is translated as CASTRGSSYNSPLHF.